Listed here are 30 T cell receptor beta chains from one sample, sequenced in a study of cytomegalovirus exposure and HLA in healthy donors. In the PCR, 60 Vbeta and 13 Jbeta primers were used. Only in-frame clones appear in the TCRdb table, and some are missing; sequencing was by immunoSEQ multiplex PCR. The listing records about 48,000 clones. The sample was PBMCs. These receptor sequences come from a woman in her thirties or forties in good health and CMV-seronegative.

This rearrangement joins TRBV20-1 to TRBJ2-5; unclear D gene. V lost 4 bases to trimming and J lost 4 bases, with 7 bases between them. The CDR3 totals 11 residues. Germline V gene data show CDR1 as DFQATT and CDR2 as SNEGSKA (reference sequence). This CDR3 is CSATYLETQYF. The DNA of the CDR3 is TGCAGTGCTACCTACTTAGAGACCCAGTACTTC.

The V call is TRBV7-9, the J call TRBJ1-6; D may be TRBD1 (5 bases). This CDR3 contains 14 residues. The germline V gene encodes CDR1 SEHNR and CDR2 FQNEAQ (reference sequence). The V gene lost 8 bases and the J gene lost 7 bases, with 15 bases spanning the gap. The CDR3 bases are TGTGCCAGCGGCCGGGCAGGGTGGAATTCACCCCTCCACTTT. Encoded protein: CASGRAGWNSPLHF.

The V call is TRBV9, the J call TRBJ2-2, with 9 bases lining up with TRBD2. This CDR3 is built from 18 residues. Trimming took 0 bases from V and 3 from J; bases not matched to a gene: 9. CDR1 is SGDLS, CDR2 YYNGEE, per germline. The CDR3 loop is CASSVGELAGSYTGELFF. CDR3 nucleotide sequence: TGTGCCAGCAGCGTAGGAGAGCTAGCGGGATCTTACACCGGGGAGCTGTTTTTT.

The rearrangement links TRBV18 to TRBJ2-1, with TRBD2 matching over 14 bases. J gave up 9 bases and V 2 bases, and 15 bases lay outside the gene matches. Per germline, CDR1 KGHSH and CDR2 LQKENI. CDR3 length equals 19 residues. CDR3 protein: CASSPNVGTSGRLSGEQFF. CDR3 DNA: TGTGCCAGCTCACCAAATGTCGGGACTAGCGGGAGACTCAGCGGTGAGCAGTTCTTC.

The chain carries TRBV11-2 and TRBJ2-7; D remains unclear. The length of the CDR3 is 11 residues. Germline V gene sequence: CDR1 SGHAT, CDR2 FQNNGV. V was cut by 3 bases and J by 5 bases, with 5 bases left in between. CDR3 protein: CASSLAHEQYF. DNA of the CDR3: TGTGCCAGCAGCTTGGCCCACGAGCAGTACTTC.

The gene calls are TRBV28 and TRBJ2-7; TRBD2 is a possible D gene (6 bases). This CDR3 contains 14 residues. V gave up 3 bases and J gave up 4 bases, with 13 bases separating them. Germline values: CDR1 MDHEN, CDR2 SYDVKM. DNA for the CDR3: TGTGCCAGCAGTTTGGGGCGGGACGGTTACGAGCAGTACTTC. Encoded protein: CASSLGRDGYEQYF. Full variable domain (rest looked up from reference TRBV28 and TRBJ2-7): DVKVTQSSRYLVKRTGEKVFLECVQDMDHENMFWYRQDPGLGLRLIYFSYDVKMKEKGDIPEGYSVSREKKERFSLILESASTNQTSMYLCASSLGRDGYEQYFGPGTRLTVT.

The rearrangement uses TRBV10-3 and TRBJ2-7; 8 bases match TRBD2. V lost 5 bases to trimming and J lost 2 bases; unmatched junction nucleotides: 11. Germline assignment: CDR1 ENHRY and CDR2 SYGVKD. The CDR3 consists of 16 residues. CDR3 in amino acids: CAISPTPGLGTYEQYF. The CDR3 DNA reads as TGTGCCATCAGTCCGACTCCGGGACTAGGGACCTACGAGCAGTACTTC.

V gene TRBV7-9 combines with J gene TRBJ1-3, with a tentative D call TRBD1 (6 bases). CDR3 length equals 16 residues. The V and J ends lost 5 bases and 0 bases respectively, with 14 bases between them. Germline V gene data show CDR1 as SEHNR and CDR2 as FQNEAQ (reference sequence). CDR3: CASSLRGSSSGNTIYF. In nucleotides, the CDR3 is TGTGCCAGCAGCCTCAGGGGTTCTTCCTCTGGAAACACCATATATTTT.

The V call is TRBV18, the J call TRBJ1-1; TRBD1 matches 7 bases. V lost 6 bases and J lost 2; bases outside the gene matches: 9. The CDR3 contains 15 residues. Germline assignment: CDR1 KGHSH and CDR2 LQKENI. The chain's CDR3 is CASSSDRAPNTEAFF. CDR3 nucleotide sequence: TGTGCCAGCTCCTCTGACAGGGCCCCTAACACTGAAGCTTTCTTT. Supplemented by reference TRBV18 and TRBJ1-1, the full variable domain reads NAGVMQNPRHLVRRRGQEARLRCSPMKGHSHVYWYRQLPEEGLKFMVYLQKENIIDESGMPKERFSAEFPKEGPSILRIQQVVRGDSAAYFCASSSDRAPNTEAFFGQGTRLTVV.

The chain uses TRBV9 and TRBJ1-2; 7 bases fit TRBD1. Germline loops: CDR1 SGDLS, CDR2 YYNGEE. The CDR3 has 14 residues. The ends lost 6 bases at V and 1 base at J; junction bases unmatched: 6. CDR3 sequence reads: CASNKRQGNYGYTF. In DNA form, the CDR3 reads TGTGCCAGCAACAAAAGACAGGGTAACTATGGCTACACCTTC.

The chain uses TRBV11-2 and TRBJ2-4; D call uncertain. CDR1 and CDR2 (germline): SGHAT, FQNNGV. V was cut by 4 bases and J by 0 bases, with 7 bases left in between. The CDR3 covers 14 residues. CDR3 amino acids: CASSSVLAKNIQYF. The CDR3 DNA reads TGTGCCAGCAGCTCGGTCCTAGCCAAAAACATTCAGTACTTC.

This rearrangement joins TRBV5-1 to TRBJ2-1, with D possibly being TRBD2 (5 bases). Per germline, CDR1 SGHRS and CDR2 YFSETQ. V was clipped by 0 bases and J by 5 bases, with 12 bases between them. The CDR3 extends over 15 amino acids. CDR3 DNA sequence: TGCGCCAGCAGCTTGGCCAGCGGCACCGACAATGAGCAGTTCTTC. Encoded protein: CASSLASGTDNEQFF.

V and J are TRBV28 and TRBJ2-7, with 11 bases matching TRBD2. Germline V gene sequence: CDR1 MDHEN, CDR2 SYDVKM. There are 15 residues in the CDR3. The J segment lost 2 bases and the V segment lost 4 bases, leaving 4 bases of the junction unmatched. The CDR3 nucleotides are TGTGCCAGCAGTTCCGTTAGCGGGAGGGCCTACGAGCAGTACTTC. It encodes CASSSVSGRAYEQYF.

V is TRBV11-2 and J is TRBJ2-3, with a weak D call TRBD1 (6 bases). The ends were cut back, 5 bases at V and 4 bases at J, with 19 bases in the middle. Germline V gives CDR1 SGHAT, CDR2 FQNNGV. The CDR3 is made up of 16 amino acids. The CDR3 nucleotides read TGTGCCAGCAGCACCTTTGGGGGCTCAAGTGCAGATACGCAGTATTTT. Translation: CASSTFGGSSADTQYF. Based on the CDR3 plus reference TRBV11-2 and TRBJ2-3, the full variable domain is EAGVAQSPRYKIIEKRQSVAFWCNPISGHATLYWYQQILGQGPKLLIQFQNNGVVDDSQLPKDRFSAERLKGVDSTLKIQPAKLEDSAVYLCASSTFGGSSADTQYFGPGTRLTVL.

The genes are TRBV6-5 and TRBJ2-2, with 7 bases lining up with TRBD1. Germline V CDR1 and CDR2: MNHEY, SVGAGI. Trimming cost V 7 bases and J 4 bases; bases outside gene matches: 6. CDR3 size: 14 residues. The CDR3 here is CASTRQGTTGELFF. In nucleotides, the CDR3 is TGTGCCAGCACTCGACAGGGAACCACCGGGGAGCTGTTTTTT.

V usage is TRBV28 and J usage is TRBJ1-2; TRBD1 aligns across 8 bases. Germline-derived CDR1 and CDR2 are MDHEN and SYDVKM. This CDR3 region has 13 residues. The junction had 4 bases not matched to a gene; V was cut back by 4 bases and J by 6 bases. CDR3 protein: CASSSQGGNGYTF. The CDR3 region has the DNA TGTGCCAGCAGTTCACAGGGGGGAAATGGCTACACCTTC.

The chain employs TRBV6-5 and TRBJ1-1; the D gene is possibly TRBD1 (5 bases). Germline lookup yields CDR1 MNHEY and CDR2 SVGAGI. V was pared by 0 bases and J by 1 base, with 9 bases between. The CDR3 has 15 amino acids. CDR3 in DNA: TGTGCCAGCAGTTACTCGAGACAGAAGAACACTGAAGCTTTCTTT. Translating gives CASSYSRQKNTEAFF.

The rearrangement uses TRBV6-5 and TRBJ2-7, with a weak D call TRBD2 (5 bases). V was cut by 4 bases and J by 3 bases, with 13 bases left in between. The germline CDR1 and CDR2 sequences are MNHEY and SVGAGI. The CDR3 runs to 14 residues. This chain's CDR3 is CASSSVAGNYEQYF. As DNA, the CDR3 is TGTGCCAGCAGTTCCGTGGCCGGGAACTACGAGCAGTACTTC.

The V gene is TRBV20-1, the J gene TRBJ2-7; no definite D call. Trimming removed 0 bases at V and 4 bases at J, with 4 bases between. CDR1 and CDR2 (germline): DFQATT, SNEGSKA (reference sequence). The CDR3 is 11 amino acids. This chain's CDR3 is CSARDSYEQYF. The CDR3 DNA follows: TGCAGTGCTAGAGACAGTTACGAGCAGTACTTC.

The V call is TRBV5-1, the J call TRBJ1-4; 9 bases are a match to TRBD1. Per germline, CDR1 SGHRS and CDR2 YFSETQ. This CDR3 is 15 amino acids long. J was trimmed by 8 bases and V by 0 bases; bases with no gene match: 5. As DNA, the CDR3 is TGCGCCAGCAGCTTGGAGGGACAGGGCAACGAAAAACTGTTTTTT. The encoded protein is CASSLEGQGNEKLFF.

The chain joins TRBV4-3 to TRBJ2-7; 7 nucleotides agree with TRBD2. This CDR3 comprises 15 residues. Germline CDR1 is LGHNA and CDR2 is YSLEER. Trimming at V came to 1 base and at J to 4 bases, leaving 7 bases not matched to a gene. The CDR3 region is CASSQARTSRYEQYF. The CDR3 DNA reads as TGCGCCAGCAGCCAAGCCCGGACTAGTAGGTACGAGCAGTACTTC.

This chain joins TRBV6-4 and TRBJ2-3; D possibly corresponds to TRBD2 (5 bases). The germline gives CDR1 MRHNA, CDR2 SNTAGT. The CDR3 has 14 residues. V dropped 4 bases and J dropped 4 bases, with 12 bases sitting between them. The CDR3, as DNA: TGTGCCAGCAGTGGCAATCCGGGGTCAGATACGCAGTATTTT. It yields the protein CASSGNPGSDTQYF.

The rearrangement joins TRBV6-5 to TRBJ2-6; 7 positions agree with TRBD1. CDR1 and CDR2 from the germline V gene are MNHEY and SVGAGI. This CDR3 comprises 15 residues. With V trimmed by 0 bases and J by 13 bases, 9 bases remained unmatched. The CDR3 nucleotides read TGTGCCAGCAGTTACTCGATACAGGGGCAAGATGTCCTGACTTTC. Encoded protein: CASSYSIQGQDVLTF.

The chain carries TRBV2 and TRBJ2-7; a possible D gene is TRBD2 (6 bases). Trimming pared 3 bases from V and 8 bases from J, leaving 8 bases between. This CDR3 contains 11 residues. The germline CDR1 and CDR2 sequences are SNHLY and FYNNEI. The CDR3 DNA reads TGTGCCAGCAGTGAGGAGGGTCAGCAGTACTTC. It yields the protein CASSEEGQQYF. Full variable domain (rest looked up from reference TRBV2 and TRBJ2-7): EPEVTQTPSHQVTQMGQEVILRCVPISNHLYFYWYRQILGQKVEFLVSFYNNEISEKSEIFDDQFSVERPDGSNFTLKIRSTKLEDSAMYFCASSEEGQQYFGPGTRLTVT.

The chain uses TRBV28 and TRBJ1-3; 7 positions match TRBD1. Germline V CDR1 and CDR2: MDHEN, SYDVKM. The CDR3 contains 16 residues. The V segment lost 4 bases and the J segment 5 bases; nucleotides outside the gene matches: 11. The CDR3 DNA sequence: TGTGCCAGCAGTTCCACTGGGACAGAACCCCGAAACACCATATATTTT. This encodes CASSSTGTEPRNTIYF. The full variable domain, completed using reference TRBV28 and TRBJ1-3, is DVKVTQSSRYLVKRTGEKVFLECVQDMDHENMFWYRQDPGLGLRLIYFSYDVKMKEKGDIPEGYSVSREKKERFSLILESASTNQTSMYLCASSSTGTEPRNTIYFGEGSWLTVV.

As for this clone: Other nucleotide sequences from this sample produce the same CDR3. This chain connects TRBV30 to TRBJ1-1; D gene ambiguous. The CDR3 spans 13 residues. V gave up 3 bases and J gave up 2 bases, with 10 bases separating them. Germline assignment: CDR1 GTSNPN and CDR2 SVGIG (reference sequence). This chain's CDR3 is CAWRRGSNTEAFF. In DNA form, the CDR3 reads TGTGCCTGGAGGCGGGGAAGTAACACTGAAGCTTTCTTT.

The chain carries TRBV19 and TRBJ2-1, with 13 bases that match TRBD2. Germline trimming cut 2 bases from V and 0 bases from J; bases unmatched to any gene: 7. The CDR3 length is 19 residues. CDR1 and CDR2 (germline): LNHDA, SQIVND (reference sequence). Here the CDR3 DNA reads TGTGCCAGTAGTATAACCTCGACTAGCGGGAGGAGCTCCTACAATGAGCAGTTCTTC. Translated: CASSITSTSGRSSYNEQFF.

The chain carries TRBV5-4 and TRBJ2-7, with 7 bases identical to TRBD1. Germline V gives CDR1 SGHNT, CDR2 YYREEE (reference sequence). Losses at the gene ends were 3 bases for V and 2 bases for J; bases not matched to a gene: 8. This CDR3 spans 15 amino acids. CDR3 DNA: TGTGCCAGCAGCTCCCCCGACAGGGTGCCCTACGAGCAGTACTTC. Translation: CASSSPDRVPYEQYF.

The chain couples TRBV5-4 to TRBJ1-1; the D is unclear. There are 12 residues in the CDR3. Trimming took off 5 bases at V and 6 bases at J, with 11 bases between the two ends. Germline V gives CDR1 SGHNT, CDR2 YYREEE (reference sequence). CDR3 nucleotide sequence: TGTGCCAGCAGTCCGGACTGGGCTGAAGCTTTCTTT. Its protein product is CASSPDWAEAFF.

The chain employs TRBV6-5 and TRBJ1-2; D call uncertain. The CDR3 extends over 12 amino acids. Germline values: CDR1 MNHEY, CDR2 SVGAGI. V dropped 5 bases and J dropped 4 bases, with 8 bases sitting between them. CDR3 DNA: TGTGCCAGCAGTGAGAATGCCTATGGCTACACCTTC. Its translation is CASSENAYGYTF.